These 18 T cell receptor beta chains came from one sample sequenced in a study of PD-1 blockade in classical Hodgkin lymphoma. Libraries were prepared by immunoSEQ multiplex PCR; TCRdb keeps only in-frame clonotypes and omits some of them. The table lists 80,000 to 100,000 clones, about nine tenths of them singletons, with 2.5% to 3.5% in the top ten. All the patients suffered relapse after autologous stem cell transplantation, and brentuximab vedotin exposure differed. The sequences come from peripheral blood mononuclear cells (PBMCs), collected at baseline. The source of these receptors is a human donor with classical Hodgkin lymphoma.

The rearrangement joins TRBV7-9 to TRBJ2-3; 11 bases fit TRBD2. The CDR3 totals 17 residues. V shed 6 bases and J 0 bases; nucleotides not matched to a gene: 8. From germline, CDR1 is SEHNR and CDR2 FQNEAQ (reference sequence). CDR3 nucleotide sequence: TGTGCCAGCAGGAGTCGTACTAGCGGGAGAAGCACAGATACGCAGTATTTT. Its translation: CASRSRTSGRSTDTQYF.

This rearrangement joins TRBV5-1 to TRBJ1-1; 7 nucleotides agree with TRBD1. Germline lookup yields CDR1 SGHRS and CDR2 YFSETQ. With V trimmed by 4 bases and J by 7 bases, 16 bases remained unmatched. This CDR3 contains 16 residues. CDR3 in DNA: TGCGCCAGCAGCCCCGAGCCCAGGGGGGGGCCTAATGAAGCTTTCTTT. This encodes CASSPEPRGGPNEAFF.

The V and J genes are TRBV12-5 and TRBJ2-3, with 11 bases fitting TRBD2. The junction had 7 bases not matched to a gene; V was cut back by 1 base and J by 4 bases. The CDR3 length is 17 residues. Germline assignment: CDR1 LGHNT and CDR2 FRNRAP. CDR3 sequence: CASGLGIAGGPADTQYF. For the CDR3, the DNA is TGTGCTAGTGGTTTGGGAATAGCGGGAGGGCCGGCAGATACGCAGTATTTT. The whole variable domain, remainder taken from reference TRBV12-5 and TRBJ2-3, is DARVTQTPRHKVTEMGQEVTMRCQPILGHNTVFWYRQTMMQGLELLAYFRNRAPLDDSGMPKDRFSAEMPDATLATLKIQPSEPRDSAVYFCASGLGIAGGPADTQYFGPGTRLTVL.

The chain uses TRBV7-9 and TRBJ2-7, with TRBD1 matching over 8 bases. The V segment lost 1 base and the J segment 2 bases; nucleotides outside the gene matches: 10. This CDR3 region has 17 residues. Germline-derived CDR1 and CDR2 are SEHNR and FQNEAQ (reference sequence). CDR3 sequence: CASSLVGDRLPPYEQYF. The CDR3 nucleotides read TGTGCCAGCAGCTTAGTAGGGGACAGGCTTCCTCCCTACGAGCAGTACTTC. The full variable domain, rest sourced from reference TRBV7-9 and TRBJ2-7, is DTGVSQNPRHKITKRGQNVTFRCDPISEHNRLYWYRQTLGQGPEFLTYFQNEAQLEKSRLLSDRFSAERPKGSFSTLEIQRTEQGDSAMYLCASSLVGDRLPPYEQYFGPGTRLTVT.

This chain uses TRBV29-1 with TRBJ1-1; tentatively, D is TRBD1 (5 bases). Per germline, CDR1 SQVTM and CDR2 ANQGSEA. This CDR3 comprises 15 residues. Trimming stripped 2 bases from V and 5 bases from J, with 18 bases between. The CDR3 protein is CSVERRGRVRTEAFF. Here the CDR3 DNA reads TGCAGCGTTGAAAGGAGGGGACGAGTACGGACTGAAGCTTTCTTT. Supplemented by reference TRBV29-1 and TRBJ1-1, the full variable domain reads SAVISQKPSRDICQRGTSLTIQCQVDSQVTMMFWYRQQPGQSLTLIATANQGSEATYESGFVIDKFPISRPNLTFSTLTVSNMSPEDSSIYLCSVERRGRVRTEAFFGQGTRLTVV.

The rearrangement uses TRBV19 and TRBJ2-7, with a weak D call TRBD2 (6 bases). The V gene's germline CDR1 is LNHDA and CDR2 SQIVND (reference sequence). The germline V and J ends were trimmed by 0 bases and 3 bases, with 9 bases remaining between them. The CDR3 consists of 14 residues. CDR3 sequence (DNA): TGTGCCAGTAGTATAGATAACGGGGGCTACGAGCAGTACTTC. Translation gives CASSIDNGGYEQYF.

This clone was observed a handful of times. The chain is built from TRBV6-6 and TRBJ1-1; no clear D. The V gene lost 4 bases and the J gene lost 4 bases, with 13 bases spanning the gap. This CDR3 contains 14 residues. Germline CDR1 reads MNHNY; CDR2 reads SVGAGI (reference sequence). The chain's CDR3 is CASSSLGSGTEAFF. Written as DNA, the CDR3 is TGTGCCAGCAGTTCCCTTGGAAGTGGCACTGAAGCTTTCTTT.

The V call is TRBV9, the J call TRBJ2-2, with D possibly matching TRBD1 (6 bases). The CDR3 spans 18 residues. V was cut by 3 bases and J by 1 base, with 19 bases left in between. Germline values: CDR1 SGDLS, CDR2 YYNGEE. CDR3 protein: CASSAPRGPSLNTGELFF. CDR3 in DNA: TGTGCCAGCAGCGCCCCCAGGGGCCCCTCCTTGAACACCGGGGAGCTGTTTTTT.

The chain recombines TRBV21-1 with TRBJ2-6; TRBD1 reflects the table's D call only, with no check against the DNA. TRBV21-1 constitutes a pseudogene. The CDR3 runs 17 residues. DNA of the CDR3: TGTGCCAGCAGCCCTTGGACAGCCCGGGGTGGGGCCAACGTCCTGACTTTC. This codes for CASSPWTARGGANVLTF.

This clone is a singleton in its sample. The CDR3 sequence is CASSPRQGNIYGYTF. In nucleotides, the CDR3 is TGTGCCAGCAGCCCCAGACAGGGAAACATCTATGGCTACACCTTC. The V and J genes are TRBV5-5 and TRBJ1-2, with TRBD1 identical over 7 bases. Germline lookup yields CDR1 SGHKS and CDR2 YYEKEE (reference sequence). Trimming removed 4 bases from V and 4 bases from J; junction bases left unmatched: 10. The CDR3 spans 15 residues.

The chain recombines TRBV6-5 with TRBJ2-1, with unresolved D. Trimming took off 5 bases at V and 12 bases at J, with 17 bases between the two ends. CDR3 size: 13 residues. From germline, CDR1 is MNHEY and CDR2 SVGAGI. DNA of the CDR3: TGTGCCAGCAGTCGGGCGTCTGGGTCGGTGCAGTTCTTC. Translating gives CASSRASGSVQFF.

The rearrangement links TRBV27 to TRBJ2-1; 10 nucleotides align to TRBD2. Trimming took 2 bases from V and 10 from J; bases not matched to a gene: 11. The CDR3 spans 16 residues. Looked up from germline, CDR1 is MNHEY and CDR2 is SMNVEV (reference sequence). CDR3 in DNA: TGTGCCAGCAGTTTACCAATAGCGGGAGGTGTTCGAGAGCAGTTCTTC. Translation gives CASSLPIAGGVREQFF.

This clone came up once. This chain links TRBV4-1 with TRBJ1-1, with a weak D call TRBD1 (5 bases). There are 16 residues in the CDR3. The V and J ends lost 4 bases and 0 bases respectively, with 15 bases between them. CDR1 and CDR2 from the germline V gene are MGHRA and YSYEKL. The CDR3 DNA follows: TGCGCCAGCAGCCGCCACAGGATCTCCATGAACACTGAAGCTTTCTTT. Protein: CASSRHRISMNTEAFF.

This clone was seen a single time. The V gene is TRBV27, the J gene TRBJ2-2; TRBD2 might be the D (5 bases). CDR1 is MNHEY, CDR2 SMNVEV, per germline (reference sequence). The CDR3 runs to 14 residues. Trimming left V 5 bases short and J 5 bases short, with 12 bases between. CDR3 in DNA: TGTGCCAGCAGTCCAATAGCGTCGACCGGGGAGCTGTTTTTT. Its protein is CASSPIASTGELFF.

This clone has a single count. The chain recombines TRBV5-1 with TRBJ2-3; 8 bases match TRBD1. V dropped 1 base and J dropped 4; count of bases not matched to a gene: 5. The CDR3 loop spans 15 amino acids. Germline V gives CDR1 SGHRS, CDR2 YFSETQ. CDR3: CASSLIQGASDTQYF. The CDR3 DNA reads TGCGCCAGCAGCTTGATCCAGGGGGCGTCAGATACGCAGTATTTT.

This chain joins TRBV27 and TRBJ2-3; D unclear. The CDR3 has 12 amino acids. Between the trimmed V and J ends, which lost 7 bases and 2 bases, there was a span of 7 bases. Germline V gene sequence: CDR1 MNHEY, CDR2 SMNVEV (reference sequence). CDR3 residues: CASKSNTDTQYF. CDR3 coding DNA: TGTGCCAGCAAGTCCAACACAGATACGCAGTATTTT.

The V call is TRBV5-1, the J call TRBJ2-5; D is possibly TRBD1 or TRBD2 (7 bases each). Looked up from germline, CDR1 is SGHRS and CDR2 is YFSETQ. Trimming left V 5 bases short and J 1 base short, with 21 bases between. The CDR3 spans 17 residues. CDR3 DNA: TGCGCCAGCAGGGGGGTTCGACAGGGCGGGGGCCAAGAGACCCAGTACTTC. As protein: CASRGVRQGGGQETQYF.

The CDR3 is CASSLARGGRGELFF. Here the CDR3 DNA reads TGTGCCAGCAGCTTAGCCAGAGGGGGCAGGGGGGAGCTGTTTTTT. The chain has TRBV11-3 and TRBJ2-2; 7 nucleotides agree with TRBD1. Germline trimming cut 1 base from V and 8 bases from J; bases unmatched to any gene: 7. CDR1 is SGHNT, CDR2 YENEEA, per germline. This CDR3 comprises 15 residues. Supplemented by reference TRBV11-3 and TRBJ2-2, the full variable domain reads EAGVVQSPRYKIIEKKQPVAFWCNPISGHNTLYWYLQNLGQGPELLIRYENEEAVDDSQLPKDRFSAERLKGVDSTLKIQPAELGDSAVYLCASSLARGGRGELFFGEGSRLTVL.